This TCR beta chain derives from a study of T-cell reconstitution after alpha-beta-depleted transplantation in children. Study-level findings and limits: The authors attributed T-cell counts and diversity one year after transplant mostly to newly produced T cells.

Per the germline V gene, CDR1 is DFQATT and CDR2 is SNEGSKA (reference sequence). The CDR3 totals 12 residues. Losses at the gene ends were 6 bases for V and 3 bases for J; bases not matched to a gene: 2. The library targeted TCRbeta and was prepared with unique molecular identifiers. TCRdb analysed the PCR reads with MiXCR anew, one entry per CDR3 protein. The sample contains approximately 8,000 distinct CDR3 sequences, roughly 13% of which appear only once. This clonotype was seen many times. Its target is unknown. The rearrangement joins TRBV20-1 to TRBJ2-5, with 9 bases fitting TRBD1. This TCR was sampled from a patient aged 2 to 9 who had a stem cell transplant for inherited bone marrow failure, so the T cells may come from the graft donor. Sequences were derived from PBMCs, mostly from graft donor cells, sampled 60 days after TCRalphabeta/CD19-depleted stem cell transplant. The DNA for the CDR3 is TGCAGTGCCGGGACAGGGAAAGAGACCCAGTACTTC. Its protein is CSAGTGKETQYF.